These 7 T cell receptor beta chains share one sample of origin, sequenced in a study of early T cells in non-severe SARS-CoV-2 infection. TCRdb reprocessed the 5' RACE reads with MiXCR, giving one entry per CDR3 protein. The repertoire includes 55,000 to 70,000 distinct CDR3 sequences, over 9.5% of them detected once, and around 4.5% sits in the top ten. The material sequenced was whole blood. The receptors here all came from an adult who was a healthcare worker with PCR-confirmed SARS-CoV-2 infection or an uninfected control (not recorded which).

The rearrangement joins TRBV27 to TRBJ2-3; maybe TRBD2 (7 bases). CDR1 MNHEY and CDR2 SMNVEV come from the germline V gene (reference sequence). Trimming cost V 11 bases and J 6 bases, with 18 bases left between them. The CDR3 extends over 13 amino acids. The CDR3 DNA sequence: TGTGCCTCGAGGGGGGGGCCGTGGGATACGCAGTATTTT. Residues: CASRGGPWDTQYF.

This clonotype came up a few times. J is TRBJ2-7 and V is TRBV29-1; D ambiguous. The germline V gene encodes CDR1 SQVTM and CDR2 ANQGSEA. The V end was cut by 0 bases, the J end by 7 bases, with 7 bases between. The CDR3 runs to 11 residues. CDR3 DNA sequence: TGCAGCGTTGAAGATCTTCAGGAGCAGTACTTC. It codes for CSVEDLQEQYF.

This clonotype was found many times. The chain joins TRBV5-4 to TRBJ2-3, with D possibly being TRBD1 (5 bases). The V gene lost 4 bases and the J gene lost 3 bases, with 15 bases spanning the gap. In germline, CDR1 is SGHNT, CDR2 YYREEE (reference sequence). The CDR3 contains 15 residues. The CDR3 reads CASSQIGQGTDTQYF. Written as DNA, the CDR3 is TGTGCCAGCAGCCAAATAGGGCAGGGAACAGATACGCAGTATTTT.

This clonotype was counted ten times or more. This chain's CDR3 is CAGREGGNQPQHF. CDR3 bases: TGTGCCGGCAGGGAAGGGGGCAATCAGCCCCAGCATTTT. V usage is TRBV5-3 and J usage is TRBJ1-5, with D maybe TRBD1 (5 bases). TRBV5-3 is an open reading frame, and its role is uncertain. The CDR3 is made up of 13 amino acids. V was pared by 10 bases and J by 2 bases, with 13 bases between.

In its sample, this clonotype was seen a few times. The rearrangement joins TRBV7-9 to TRBJ2-1; maybe TRBD2 (6 bases). In germline, CDR1 is SEHNR, CDR2 FQNEAQ (reference sequence). V lost 3 bases and J 0 bases, leaving 30 bases between the germline ends. The CDR3 totals 22 residues. For the CDR3, the DNA is TGTGCCAGCAGCTTGGGCGGCGGGGAGTCTTTCCCTGATCCATCCTCCTACAATGAGCAGTTCTTC. This translates into CASSLGGGESFPDPSSYNEQFF. Variable domain in full (rest from reference TRBV7-9 and TRBJ2-1): DTGVSQNPRHKITKRGQNVTFRCDPISEHNRLYWYRQTLGQGPEFLTYFQNEAQLEKSRLLSDRFSAERPKGSFSTLEIQRTEQGDSAMYLCASSLGGGESFPDPSSYNEQFFGPGTRLTVL.

The table lists this clonotype with many counts. The chain uses TRBV18 and TRBJ2-7, with D possibly being TRBD1 (5 bases). This CDR3 has 14 residues. CDR1 and CDR2 from the germline V gene are KGHSH and LQKENI. Between the trimmed V and J ends, which lost 5 bases and 2 bases, there was a span of 13 bases. CDR3 sequence: CASSMEGEAYEQYF. DNA of the CDR3: TGTGCCAGCTCAATGGAAGGGGAAGCCTACGAGCAGTACTTC.

The chain has TRBV11-2 and TRBJ2-3, with 7 nucleotides matching TRBD1. J gave up 5 bases and V 5 bases, and 4 bases lay outside the gene matches. CDR3 size: 13 residues. The germline CDR1 and CDR2 sequences are SGHAT and FQNNGV. CDR3 amino acids: CASSRGLEDTQYF. DNA of the CDR3: TGTGCCAGCAGCAGGGGGCTTGAAGATACGCAGTATTTT.